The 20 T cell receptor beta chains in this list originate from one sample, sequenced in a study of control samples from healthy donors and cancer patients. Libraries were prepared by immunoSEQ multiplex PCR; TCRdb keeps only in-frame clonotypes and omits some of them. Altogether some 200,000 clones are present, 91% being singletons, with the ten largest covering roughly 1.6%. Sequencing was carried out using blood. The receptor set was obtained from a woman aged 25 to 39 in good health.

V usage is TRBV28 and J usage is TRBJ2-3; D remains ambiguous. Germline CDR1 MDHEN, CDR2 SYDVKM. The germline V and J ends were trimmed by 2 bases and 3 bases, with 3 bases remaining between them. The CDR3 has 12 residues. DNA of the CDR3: TGTGCCAGCAGTTTAGTAACAGATACGCAGTATTTT. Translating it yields CASSLVTDTQYF.

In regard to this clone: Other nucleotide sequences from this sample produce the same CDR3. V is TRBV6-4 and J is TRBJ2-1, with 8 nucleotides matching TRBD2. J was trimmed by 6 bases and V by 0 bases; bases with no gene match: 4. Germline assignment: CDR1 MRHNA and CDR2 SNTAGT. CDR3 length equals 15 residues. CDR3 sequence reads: CASSDSGTSSNEQFF. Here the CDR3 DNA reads TGTGCCAGCAGTGACTCCGGGACTAGTTCCAATGAGCAGTTCTTC.

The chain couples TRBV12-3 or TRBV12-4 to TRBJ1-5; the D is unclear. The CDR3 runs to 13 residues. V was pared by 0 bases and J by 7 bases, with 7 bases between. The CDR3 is CASSLALKQPQHF. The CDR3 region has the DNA TGTGCCAGCAGTTTAGCGCTAAAGCAGCCCCAGCATTTT.

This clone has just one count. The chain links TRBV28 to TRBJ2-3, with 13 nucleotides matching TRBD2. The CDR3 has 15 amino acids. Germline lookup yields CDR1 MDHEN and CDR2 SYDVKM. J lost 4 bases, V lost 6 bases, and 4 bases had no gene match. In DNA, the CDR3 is TGTGCCAGCAGAACTAGCGGGAGGGCCGCAGATACGCAGTATTTT. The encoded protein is CASRTSGRAADTQYF.

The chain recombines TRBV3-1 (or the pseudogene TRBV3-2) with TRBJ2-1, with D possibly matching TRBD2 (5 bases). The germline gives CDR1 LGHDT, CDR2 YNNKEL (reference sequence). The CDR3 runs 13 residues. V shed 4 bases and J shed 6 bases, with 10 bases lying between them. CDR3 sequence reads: CASSLLLGNEQFF. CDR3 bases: TGTGCCAGCAGCCTCCTACTAGGCAATGAGCAGTTCTTC.

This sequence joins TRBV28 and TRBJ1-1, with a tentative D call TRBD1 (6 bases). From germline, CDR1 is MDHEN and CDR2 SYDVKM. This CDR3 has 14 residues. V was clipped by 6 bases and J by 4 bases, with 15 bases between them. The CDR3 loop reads CASSWGGRITEAFF. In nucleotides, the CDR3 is TGTGCCAGCAGCTGGGGGGGGCGCATCACTGAAGCTTTCTTT. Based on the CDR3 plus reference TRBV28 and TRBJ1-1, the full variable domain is DVKVTQSSRYLVKRTGEKVFLECVQDMDHENMFWYRQDPGLGLRLIYFSYDVKMKEKGDIPEGYSVSREKKERFSLILESASTNQTSMYLCASSWGGRITEAFFGQGTRLTVV.

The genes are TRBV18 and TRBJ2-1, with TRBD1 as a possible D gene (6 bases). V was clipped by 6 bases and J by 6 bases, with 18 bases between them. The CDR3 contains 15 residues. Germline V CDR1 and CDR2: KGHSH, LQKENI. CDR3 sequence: CASSSTGTTANEQFF. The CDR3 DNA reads TGTGCCAGCTCGTCCACCGGGACAACCGCCAATGAGCAGTTCTTC. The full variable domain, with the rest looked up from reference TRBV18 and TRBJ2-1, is NAGVMQNPRHLVRRRGQEARLRCSPMKGHSHVYWYRQLPEEGLKFMVYLQKENIIDESGMPKERFSAEFPKEGPSILRIQQVVRGDSAAYFCASSSTGTTANEQFFGPGTRLTVL.

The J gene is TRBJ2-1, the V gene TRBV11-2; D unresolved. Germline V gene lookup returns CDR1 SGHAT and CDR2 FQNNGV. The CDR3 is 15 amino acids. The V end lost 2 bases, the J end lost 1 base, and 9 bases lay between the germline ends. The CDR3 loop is CASSLHRGSYNEQFF. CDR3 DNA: TGTGCCAGCAGCTTACATAGAGGTTCCTACAATGAGCAGTTCTTC.

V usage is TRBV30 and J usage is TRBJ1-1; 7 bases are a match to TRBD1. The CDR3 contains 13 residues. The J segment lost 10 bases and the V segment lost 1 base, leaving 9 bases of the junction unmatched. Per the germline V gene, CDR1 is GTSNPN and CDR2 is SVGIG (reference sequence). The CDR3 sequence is CAWSETGWFGAFF. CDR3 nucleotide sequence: TGTGCCTGGAGTGAGACAGGGTGGTTCGGAGCTTTCTTT.

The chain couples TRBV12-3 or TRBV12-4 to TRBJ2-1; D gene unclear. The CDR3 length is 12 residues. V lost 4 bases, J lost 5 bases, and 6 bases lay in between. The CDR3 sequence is CASSSRHNEQFF. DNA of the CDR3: TGTGCCAGCAGTTCGAGACACAATGAGCAGTTCTTC.

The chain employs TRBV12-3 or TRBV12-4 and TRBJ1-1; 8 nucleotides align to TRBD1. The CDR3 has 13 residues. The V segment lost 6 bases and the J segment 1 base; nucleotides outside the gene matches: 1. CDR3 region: CASRQGGNTEAFF. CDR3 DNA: TGTGCCAGCAGACAGGGGGGGAACACTGAAGCTTTCTTT.

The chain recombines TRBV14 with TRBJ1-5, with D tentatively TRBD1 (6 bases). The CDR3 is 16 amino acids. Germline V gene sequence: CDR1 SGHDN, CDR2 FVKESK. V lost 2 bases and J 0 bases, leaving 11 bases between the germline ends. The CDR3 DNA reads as TGTGCCAGCAGCCAACCGGGACATCCTAGCAATCAGCCCCAGCATTTT. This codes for CASSQPGHPSNQPQHF.

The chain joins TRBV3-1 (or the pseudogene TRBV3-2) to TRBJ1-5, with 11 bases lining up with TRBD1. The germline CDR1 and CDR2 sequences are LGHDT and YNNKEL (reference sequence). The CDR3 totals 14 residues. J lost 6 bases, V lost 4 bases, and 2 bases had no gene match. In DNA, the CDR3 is TGTGCCAGCAGCCTCGGGACAGGGGGTCAGCCCCAGCATTTT. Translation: CASSLGTGGQPQHF.

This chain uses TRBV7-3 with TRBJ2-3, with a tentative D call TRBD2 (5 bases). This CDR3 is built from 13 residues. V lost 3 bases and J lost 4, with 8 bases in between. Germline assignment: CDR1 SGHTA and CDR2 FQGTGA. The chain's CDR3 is CASSFTRADTQYF. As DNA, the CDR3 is TGTGCCAGCAGCTTCACTAGGGCAGATACGCAGTATTTT.

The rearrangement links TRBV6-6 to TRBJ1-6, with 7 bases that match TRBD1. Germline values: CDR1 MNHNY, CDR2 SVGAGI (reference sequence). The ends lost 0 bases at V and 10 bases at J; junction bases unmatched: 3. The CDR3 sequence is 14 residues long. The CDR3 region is CASSYSQGRSPLHF. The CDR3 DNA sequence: TGTGCCAGCAGTTACTCACAGGGGCGATCACCCCTCCACTTT.

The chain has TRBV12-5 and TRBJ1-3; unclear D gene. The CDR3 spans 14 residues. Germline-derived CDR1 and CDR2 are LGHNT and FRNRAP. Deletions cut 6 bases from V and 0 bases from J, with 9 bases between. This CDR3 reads CASGWASSGNTIYF. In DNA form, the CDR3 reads TGTGCTAGTGGGTGGGCCAGCTCTGGAAACACCATATATTTT.

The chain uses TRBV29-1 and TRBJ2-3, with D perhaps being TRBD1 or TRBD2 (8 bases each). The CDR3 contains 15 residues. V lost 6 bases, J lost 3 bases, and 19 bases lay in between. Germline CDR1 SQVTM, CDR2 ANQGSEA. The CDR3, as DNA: TGCAGCGTCGCTGGACAGGGCGGGGGGACAGATACGCAGTATTTT. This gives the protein CSVAGQGGGTDTQYF.

The CDR3 DNA is TGTGCCAGCTCCCGGGACGGAACCAATCAGCCCCAGCATTTT. Residues: CASSRDGTNQPQHF. The V gene is TRBV18, the J gene TRBJ1-5; D is perhaps TRBD1 (5 bases). This CDR3 has 14 residues. Germline V gives CDR1 KGHSH, CDR2 LQKENI. Between the trimmed V and J ends, which lost 6 bases and 3 bases, there was a span of 12 bases. The whole variable domain, remainder taken from reference TRBV18 and TRBJ1-5, is NAGVMQNPRHLVRRRGQEARLRCSPMKGHSHVYWYRQLPEEGLKFMVYLQKENIIDESGMPKERFSAEFPKEGPSILRIQQVVRGDSAAYFCASSRDGTNQPQHFGDGTRLSIL.

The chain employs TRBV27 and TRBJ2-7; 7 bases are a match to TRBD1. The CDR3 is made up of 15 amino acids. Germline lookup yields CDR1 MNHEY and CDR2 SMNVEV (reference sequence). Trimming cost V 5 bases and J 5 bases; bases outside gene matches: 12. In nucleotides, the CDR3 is TGTGCCAGCAGTCCCGGGACAGTTGTGTCCCACGAGCAGTACTTC. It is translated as CASSPGTVVSHEQYF.

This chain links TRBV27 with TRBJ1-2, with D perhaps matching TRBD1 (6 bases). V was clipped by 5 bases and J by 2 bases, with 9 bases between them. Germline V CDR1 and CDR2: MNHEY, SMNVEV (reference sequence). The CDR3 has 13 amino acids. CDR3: CASSGTGNYGYTF. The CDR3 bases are TGTGCCAGCAGTGGTACAGGGAACTATGGCTACACCTTC.